The clone carrying this T cell receptor beta chain was seen once. Its antigen is not identified. These data are taken from a study of shared clonotypes between healthy human individuals. Recent acute infections and vaccinations were absent in the healthy HIV-negative adult donors. This CDR3 comprises 14 residues. V shed 6 bases and J 7 bases; nucleotides not matched to a gene: 7. Per germline, CDR1 MNHEY and CDR2 SVGAGI. Study results and limitations: Clonotype sharing among donors was thought likely to change with sequencing depth.

TCRdb's table, derived via immunoSEQ multiplex PCR, lists solely in-frame clones and lacks some. Of some 1.5 million clones in the sample, 95% to 97% were seen once. This chain connects TRBV6-5 to TRBJ2-2, with 8 bases aligning to TRBD2. The sequencing input was naive CD4+ T cells sorted from blood. Subset specified: CD45RA+ positively selected. This sequence was found in a young man in good health. CDR3 sequence (DNA): TGTGCCAGCAGACCGGGAGGGCCGGTCGGGGAGCTGTTTTTT. This encodes CASRPGGPVGELFF.